This T cell receptor (beta chain) was sequenced for a study of identical twins. The CDR3 contains 14 residues. The V gene end was trimmed by 5 bases and the J gene end by 5 bases; junction bases not matched to a gene: 6. Unique molecular identifiers were in the cDNA, with template-switch universal primer binding. TCRdb re-called the 5' RACE reads with MiXCR, one entry per CDR3 protein. The sample yields 500,000 to 650,000 distinct CDR3 sequences, around 22% seen once. The study's findings and limits: Alpha sequences out of frame and shared by twins had excess low generation probability. Analyses based on zero insertions could be partly confounded by invariant MAIT and iNKT cells. Whereas memory repertoires showed no such difference, abundant cord blood beta clonotypes carried fewer insertions.

About this clonotype: The antigen is undetermined.

This sample also appeared in a second study, on yellow fever vaccine responses in identical twins.

This sequence originates from a woman aged 18-29 years in good health. The sample taken for sequencing was CD4+ T cells sorted from blood. This chain connects TRBV12-3 or TRBV12-4 to TRBJ2-5; 9 nucleotides agree with TRBD2. The CDR3 sequence: CASSGGTSWETQYF. For the CDR3, the DNA is TGTGCCAGCAGTGGGGGGACTAGCTGGGAGACCCAGTACTTC.